This T cell receptor beta chain was profiled in a study of blood T cell repertoires in COVID-19. Across the whole study: Acute and convalescent COVID-19 specimens originated in the United States, Italy and Spain.

Assay used: immunoSEQ multiplex PCR; TCRdb lists only in-frame clones, some missing. The table has about 38,000 clones, just under 75% seen once; the top ten hold over 9.5%. V gave up 7 bases and J gave up 1 base, with 4 bases separating them. The V gene's germline CDR1 is ENHRY and CDR2 SYGVKD. The CDR3 runs 12 residues. This sequence was found in a man in his 70s with COVID-19, enrolled during active disease. The source material was peripheral blood. The V and J genes are TRBV10-3 and TRBJ2-2; D unresolved. The CDR3 nucleotides are TGTGCCATCACAAAGAACACCGGGGAGCTGTTTTTT. Translated, it gives CAITKNTGELFF.